This TCR beta chain emerged from a study of T cells in localized non-small cell lung cancer (dated by TCRdb to about 2020). Study-level background: Comparing tumors with uninvolved tumor-adjacent lungs, the study looked at the T cell repertoires of 200 to 250 patients with early-stage NSCLC. The cohort consisted of around 250 treatment-naive NSCLC patients whose localized lung tumors had been resected. The mean age of the NSCLC patients was roughly 70 years, with about 130 men and 85 to 110 women. Overall results and qualifications from the work: Higher blood T cell density associated with longer overall survival, while higher adjacent-lung clonality associated with shorter survival. Of the top 100 tumor clones, a median of roughly 56 were detected in paired uninvolved adjacent lung; roughly 26 were also among that lung's top 100. Because multi-region tumor sequencing was not done, intratumor heterogeneity could not be ruled out. Because the study design was exploratory, TCR variables were selected using unadjusted p-values without false-discovery rate correction. The highest T cell clonality was observed in uninvolved tumor-adjacent lung, where clonality exceeded that of tumor, suggesting that antigenic responses were more focused in uninvolved tumor-adjacent lung.

The immunoSEQ Assay was used to sequence TCR beta CDR3 regions from DNA. In the authors' own workflow: T cell density was computed as TCR beta template counts normalized to usable DNA estimated by amplifying housekeeping genes. Richness was estimated with the preseqR package, extrapolating to 400,000 templates for PBMC samples and 120,000 templates for tissue samples. Clonality was taken to be one minus Pielou's evenness. To identify tissue-enriched TCRs, differential abundance testing was run on productive amino-acid clonotypes with a minimum total count of 5 and an alpha of 0.1. The Jaccard Index and the Morisita Overlap Index were used to measure repertoire overlap between compartments. TCR beta CDR3s were clustered by GLIPH together with public tetramer-defined viral CDR3s, and at least three viral sequences plus V-gene enrichment were required for viral motifs. This immuneACCESS table, as held by TCRdb, lists in-frame sequences with V and J called but not all clones. Of the missing ones, under half trace to an unresolved V gene in checked studies; the others have no known cause. V and J calls and clone size are as listed in that table; D and trimming were resolved from the DNA. The sample profile shows around 55,000 clones; approximately 86% of them were found once. The ten biggest clones cover approximately 16% of the sample.

The sample holds one count of this clone. No cognate antigen has been identified for it. No much larger clonotype is one base removed from it; base qualities were not supplied. Including the terminal cysteine and phenylalanine, the CDR3 comprises 13 residues. Just CDR3 DNA is preserved here, 39 bases in frame from base 1. V lost 6 bases and J lost 6 bases, and the count of bases not matched to a germline gene is 8. As encoded in the germline V gene, CDR1 is MNHEY while CDR2 is SVGAGI. At diagnosis, tumor, uninvolved tumor-adjacent lung and peripheral blood were collected and then preserved as a mix of FFPE and fresh-frozen material. Blood samples were analyzed as peripheral blood mononuclear cells for TCR repertoire profiling.

The receptor comes from a female donor with stage II lung adenocarcinoma. The rearranged segments are TRBV6-5 and TRBJ2-7; the junction holds 7 bases that match TRBD1. The sequencing used PBMCs, collected before any cancer treatment. The nucleotide sequence is TGTGCCAGCAGCCCCAGGGGGTCTAGCGAGCAGTACTTC. It specifies CASSPRGSSEQYF.